A single sample is the source of the 27 T cell receptor beta chains below, sequenced in a study of T cell changes during pregnancy in multiple sclerosis (dated by TCRdb to the late 2010s). The receptor library was made with the immunoSEQ multiplex PCR assay. TCRdb stores this immuneACCESS table with in-frame sequences only. Part of the clones is absent; in the studies checked, under half of the shortfall reflects unresolved V genes, and no reason is known for the rest. The sample table contains approximately 59,000 clones; only one count was recorded for roughly 89% of them. Approximately 1.5% of the sample is held by the ten biggest clonotypes. The source material was peripheral blood, sampled in the third trimester of pregnancy. The receptors stem from a female donor in good health, enrolled as a control in a pregnancy study.

The CDR3 region has the DNA TGTGCCAGCAGCTCCGCCAAGGGCGGAGGGGCGTATCGGACGCAGTATTTT. Its protein is CASSSAKGGGAYRTQYF. V is TRBV7-9 and J is TRBJ2-3, with D perhaps TRBD2 (6 bases). Germline V gene sequence: CDR1 SEHNR, CDR2 FQNEAQ (reference sequence). Trimming took 4 bases from V and 9 from J, leaving 26 bases between them. The CDR3 extends over 17 amino acids.

The rearrangement links TRBV4-3 to TRBJ2-1, with TRBD2 matching 8 bases. Germline V CDR1 and CDR2: LGHNA, YSLEER. J was trimmed by 1 base and V by 5 bases; bases with no gene match: 10. The CDR3 is 17 residues long. CDR3 in DNA: TGCGCCAGCAGCTCACGCGGGGGGTTAGGGTCCTACAATGAGCAGTTCTTC. This gives the protein CASSSRGGLGSYNEQFF.

This clone was counted a single time. The chain joins TRBV28 to TRBJ1-2; D uncertain. The CDR3 spans 13 residues. The germline V gene encodes CDR1 MDHEN and CDR2 SYDVKM. The V end lost 6 bases, the J end lost 7 bases, and 15 bases lay between the germline ends. For the CDR3, the DNA is TGTGCCAGCAGCGGCGGCGGTTTGGCTGGCTACACCTTC. Amino acid sequence: CASSGGGLAGYTF.

The chain combines TRBV14 with TRBJ2-7; 7 bases fit TRBD1. This CDR3 region has 15 residues. V shed 1 base, J shed 2 bases, and the junction held 5 bases outside the gene matches. CDR1 and CDR2 from the germline V gene are SGHDN and FVKESK. The chain's CDR3 is CASSQGPGTAYEQYF. The CDR3 DNA reads TGTGCCAGCAGCCAAGGCCCCGGGACAGCCTACGAGCAGTACTTC.

The CDR3 region has the DNA TGTGCCAGCAGCGTAGGGGACAGGGCCTACGAGCAGTACTTC. This gives the protein CASSVGDRAYEQYF. The chain employs TRBV9 and TRBJ2-7; 9 positions match TRBD1. V was pared by 0 bases and J by 2 bases, with 0 bases of the junction left unmatched. This CDR3 is 14 amino acids long. CDR1 and CDR2 from the germline V gene are SGDLS and YYNGEE.

The J gene is TRBJ1-2, the V gene TRBV6-5; 7 positions match TRBD1. V was clipped by 2 bases and J by 6 bases; unmatched bases: 9. The germline gives CDR1 MNHEY, CDR2 SVGAGI. The CDR3 runs to 15 residues. The CDR3, as DNA: TGTGCCAGCAGTTACCGACAGGGAAAAGCGGATGGCTACACCTTC. This sequence encodes CASSYRQGKADGYTF.

The CDR3 here is CSVDTSYGYTF. CDR3 DNA: TGCAGCGTTGATACCAGCTATGGCTACACCTTC. The genes are TRBV29-1 and TRBJ1-2; D is ambiguous. The CDR3 is 11 amino acids. From germline, CDR1 is SQVTM and CDR2 ANQGSEA. The V end lost 3 bases, the J end lost 4 bases, and 6 bases lay between the germline ends.

V is TRBV5-6 and J is TRBJ2-3; maybe TRBD1 (7 bases). CDR1 is SGHDT, CDR2 YYEEEE, per germline. The V gene lost 4 bases and the J gene lost 5 bases, with 14 bases spanning the gap. The CDR3 extends over 14 amino acids. The CDR3 protein is CASSGQVGGDTQYF. Written as DNA, the CDR3 is TGTGCCAGCAGCGGACAGGTCGGGGGAGATACGCAGTATTTT.

The rearrangement links TRBV28 to TRBJ1-1; 8 nucleotides agree with TRBD1. The germline gives CDR1 MDHEN, CDR2 SYDVKM. The CDR3 spans 15 residues. V lost 6 bases and J lost 0; bases outside the gene matches: 6. The CDR3 coding sequence is TGTGCCAGCAGCGACAGGGGCGGGGTGAACACTGAAGCTTTCTTT. Translating gives CASSDRGGVNTEAFF.

The chain is built from TRBV6-1 and TRBJ1-4; weak D call: TRBD1 (6 bases). The length of the CDR3 is 16 residues. Trimming cost V 4 bases and J 0 bases, with 12 bases left between them. Germline V CDR1 and CDR2: MNHNS, SASEGT. The CDR3, as DNA: TGTGCCAGCAGTGTGACAGGACTAGCAACTAATGAAAAACTGTTTTTT. This translates into CASSVTGLATNEKLFF.

The J gene is TRBJ2-2, the V gene TRBV28, with D possibly being TRBD1 (6 bases). CDR3 length: 16 amino acids. V was shortened by 6 bases and J by 4 bases, with 18 bases between the two germline ends. Germline CDR1 reads MDHEN; CDR2 reads SYDVKM. CDR3 coding DNA: TGTGCCAGCAGCCGGGACAACGAGGGTCCCACCGGGGAGCTGTTTTTT. It is translated as CASSRDNEGPTGELFF.

The chain joins TRBV5-4 to TRBJ1-1; D gene uncertain. CDR1 is SGHNT, CDR2 YYREEE, per germline (reference sequence). The CDR3 contains 12 residues. V dropped 0 bases and J dropped 6 bases, with 6 bases sitting between them. The CDR3 spells CASSLGASEAFF. The CDR3 DNA reads as TGTGCCAGCAGCTTGGGGGCGTCTGAAGCTTTCTTT.

This chain uses TRBV7-9 with TRBJ1-3; the D is unclear. V was trimmed by 1 base and J by 1 base, leaving 8 bases between them. This CDR3 comprises 15 residues. The germline gives CDR1 SEHNR, CDR2 FQNEAQ (reference sequence). The CDR3 sequence: CASSLVPGSGNTIYF. The CDR3 nucleotides are TGTGCCAGCAGCTTAGTGCCGGGTTCTGGAAACACCATATATTTT.

This chain links TRBV11-2 with TRBJ2-7, with 7 bases fitting TRBD1. V lost 1 base to trimming and J lost 6 bases; unmatched junction nucleotides: 9. The CDR3 has 15 amino acids. Germline CDR1 SGHAT, CDR2 FQNNGV. The CDR3 is CASSLGTGPRGEQYF. The CDR3 DNA reads TGTGCCAGCAGCTTAGGGACAGGACCTAGAGGCGAGCAGTACTTC.

The CDR3 DNA follows: TGTGCCAGCAGCTTAGCAGATCTAGGGGGCTATGGCTACACCTTC. Translation gives CASSLADLGGYGYTF. J is TRBJ1-2 and V is TRBV7-9, with D possibly matching TRBD1 (6 bases). Germline V gene data show CDR1 as SEHNR and CDR2 as FQNEAQ (reference sequence). The CDR3 length is 15 residues. V was pared by 0 bases and J by 4 bases, with 12 bases between.

The V and J genes are TRBV4-2 and TRBJ2-3, with a tentative D call TRBD2 (6 bases). Germline-derived CDR1 and CDR2 are LGHNA and YNFKEQ. Trimming cost V 1 base and J 2 bases, with 16 bases left between them. This CDR3 is built from 17 residues. Here the CDR3 reads CASSQAHGTGDTDTQYF. DNA of the CDR3: TGTGCCAGCAGCCAAGCACACGGGACGGGAGACACAGATACGCAGTATTTT.

The rearrangement links TRBV27 to TRBJ1-1, with D perhaps TRBD1 (5 bases). The V and J ends lost 6 bases and 6 bases respectively, with 14 bases between them. The CDR3 totals 13 residues. The germline CDR1 and CDR2 sequences are MNHEY and SMNVEV (reference sequence). The CDR3 loop is CASRGRVSPEAFF. The CDR3 DNA follows: TGTGCCAGCAGGGGGCGCGTTTCCCCTGAAGCTTTCTTT.

The J gene is TRBJ1-4, the V gene TRBV15, with 8 bases that match TRBD1. The CDR3 is 15 residues long. J was trimmed by 17 bases and V by 0 bases; bases with no gene match: 14. Germline lookup yields CDR1 LNHNV and CDR2 YYDKDF (reference sequence). The CDR3 is CATSRDRGTGLPLFF. The CDR3 nucleotides read TGTGCCACCAGCAGAGATAGGGGGACAGGCCTGCCTTTATTTTTT.

The genes are TRBV4-1 and TRBJ1-6; 8 nucleotides match TRBD1. From germline, CDR1 is MGHRA and CDR2 YSYEKL. V dropped 4 bases and J dropped 7; count of bases not matched to a gene: 6. CDR3 size: 15 residues. In nucleotides, the CDR3 is TGCGCCAGCAGCCTTGGACAGGGACAGAATTCACCCCTCCACTTT. Residues: CASSLGQGQNSPLHF.

The chain employs TRBV11-2 and TRBJ1-1, with a weak D call TRBD1 (5 bases). CDR1 and CDR2 from the germline V gene are SGHAT and FQNNGV. CDR3 size: 12 residues. Trimming pared 5 bases from V and 8 bases from J, leaving 12 bases between. The CDR3 DNA reads TGTGCCAGCAGCCCCCGATCAGGGGAAGCTTTCTTT. It codes for CASSPRSGEAFF.

The V call is TRBV27, the J call TRBJ2-7; 7 nucleotides match TRBD1. The ends lost 4 bases at V and 2 bases at J; junction bases unmatched: 11. CDR3 length: 16 residues. Germline V gives CDR1 MNHEY, CDR2 SMNVEV (reference sequence). CDR3 bases: TGTGCCAGCAGTTATTACAGGGGATCCCGTACCTACGAGCAGTACTTC. It encodes CASSYYRGSRTYEQYF.

This clone was seen once. The rearrangement links TRBV11-1 to TRBJ1-1; 7 positions match TRBD1. There are 15 residues in the CDR3. Trimming cost V 4 bases and J 0 bases; bases outside gene matches: 5. In germline, CDR1 is SGHAT, CDR2 FQDESV (reference sequence). The DNA for the CDR3 is TGTGCCAGCAGCTCCCAGGGGACAGTGAACACTGAAGCTTTCTTT. It yields the protein CASSSQGTVNTEAFF.

The CDR3 DNA reads TGCGCCAGCAGCCCGAGGGATGGGGGCAATGCTTTCTTT. Translating gives CASSPRDGGNAFF. This rearrangement joins TRBV5-1 to TRBJ1-1; a weak D match, TRBD1 (6 bases). CDR1 is SGHRS, CDR2 YFSETQ, per germline. Between the trimmed V and J ends, which lost 4 bases and 11 bases, there was a span of 18 bases. CDR3 size: 13 residues.

This chain joins TRBV4-2 and TRBJ2-5; D ambiguous. The CDR3 runs to 14 residues. V lost 0 bases and J 2 bases, leaving 7 bases between the germline ends. Germline lookup yields CDR1 LGHNA and CDR2 YNFKEQ. The CDR3 protein is CASSQDKRQETQYF. Here the CDR3 DNA reads TGTGCCAGCAGCCAAGATAAGAGGCAAGAGACCCAGTACTTC.

This chain links TRBV2 with TRBJ1-1; D remains unclear. The V end lost 1 base, the J end lost 4 bases, and 7 bases lay between the germline ends. The V gene's germline CDR1 is SNHLY and CDR2 FYNNEI. The CDR3 extends over 13 amino acids. The CDR3 loop reads CASSEERVTEAFF. DNA of the CDR3: TGTGCCAGCAGTGAAGAAAGAGTCACTGAAGCTTTCTTT.

This chain connects TRBV30 to TRBJ1-6, with D possibly TRBD1 on 6 matching bases. Germline V gene lookup returns CDR1 GTSNPN and CDR2 SVGIG (reference sequence). V shed 2 bases and J shed 5 bases, with 10 bases lying between them. This CDR3 contains 14 residues. The CDR3 bases are TGTGCCTGGAGTCGGGGGGCGAATAATTCACCCCTCCACTTT. It is translated as CAWSRGANNSPLHF.

This sequence joins TRBV6-4 and TRBJ2-3; maybe TRBD1 (5 bases). The CDR3 is 14 amino acids. V lost 2 bases, J lost 4 bases, and 10 bases lay in between. Germline V gene lookup returns CDR1 MRHNA and CDR2 SNTAGT. The CDR3 region has the DNA TGTGCCAGCAGTGACGGTGTAGGGGCAGATACGCAGTATTTT. Amino acids: CASSDGVGADTQYF.